Sequencing of this TCR beta chain was carried out in a study of blood T cell repertoires in COVID-19. Study information: The United States, Italy and Spain supplied acute and convalescent COVID-19 samples.

The germline V gene has CDR1 LNHDA and CDR2 SQIVND (reference sequence). The CDR3 length is 15 residues. The V gene end was trimmed by 6 bases and the J gene end by 5 bases; junction bases not matched to a gene: 9. In the original analysis: Nucleated cell counts were estimated from reference gene primer amplification. Sequencing used immunoSEQ multiplex PCR; TCRdb keeps in-frame clones, though not all of them. V and J calls and clone size follow that table, whereas D and trimming were derived from the DNA. The table records about 200,000 clones, approximately 90% of them present only once. The receptor's source is a woman between 40 and 55 years old who had recovered from COVID-19. The chain joins TRBV19 to TRBJ2-5; 10 nucleotides match TRBD2. The sequenced sample consisted of peripheral blood. The CDR3 here is CASRLAGGPKETQYF. The CDR3 DNA reads as TGTGCCAGTAGGTTAGCGGGAGGCCCGAAGGAGACCCAGTACTTC.